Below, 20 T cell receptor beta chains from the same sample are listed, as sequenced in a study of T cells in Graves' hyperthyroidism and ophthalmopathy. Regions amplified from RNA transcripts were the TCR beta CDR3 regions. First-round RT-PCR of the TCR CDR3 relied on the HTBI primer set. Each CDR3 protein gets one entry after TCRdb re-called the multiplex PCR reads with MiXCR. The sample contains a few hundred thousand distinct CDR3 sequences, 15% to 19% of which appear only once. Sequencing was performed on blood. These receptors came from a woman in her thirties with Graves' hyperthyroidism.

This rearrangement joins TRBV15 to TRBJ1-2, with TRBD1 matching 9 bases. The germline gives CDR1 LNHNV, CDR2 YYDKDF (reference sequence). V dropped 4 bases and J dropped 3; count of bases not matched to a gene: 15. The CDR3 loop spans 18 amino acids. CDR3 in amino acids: CATSKERTGDVGDYGYTF. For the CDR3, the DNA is TGTGCCACCAGCAAAGAAAGGACAGGGGATGTAGGGGACTATGGCTACACCTTC.

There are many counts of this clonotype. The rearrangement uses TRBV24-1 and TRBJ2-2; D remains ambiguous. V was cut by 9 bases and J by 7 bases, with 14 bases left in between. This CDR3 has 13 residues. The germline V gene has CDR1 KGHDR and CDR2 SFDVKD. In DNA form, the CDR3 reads TGTGCCACCGCCAGAACCCGCGACGGGGAGCTGTTTTTT. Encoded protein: CATARTRDGELFF.

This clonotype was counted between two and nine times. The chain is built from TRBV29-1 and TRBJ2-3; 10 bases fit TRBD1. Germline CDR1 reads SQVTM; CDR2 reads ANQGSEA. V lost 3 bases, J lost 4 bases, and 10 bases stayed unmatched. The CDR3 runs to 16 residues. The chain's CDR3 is CSVDGRRQGAADTQYF. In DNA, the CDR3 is TGCAGCGTTGATGGTCGCCGACAGGGGGCGGCAGATACGCAGTATTTT.

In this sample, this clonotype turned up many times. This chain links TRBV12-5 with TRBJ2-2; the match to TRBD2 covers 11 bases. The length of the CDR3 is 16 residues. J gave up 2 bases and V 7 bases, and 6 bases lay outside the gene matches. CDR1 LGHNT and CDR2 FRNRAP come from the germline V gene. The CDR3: CASAASGGFNTGELFF. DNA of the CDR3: TGTGCTAGTGCGGCTAGCGGGGGGTTCAACACCGGGGAGCTGTTTTTT.

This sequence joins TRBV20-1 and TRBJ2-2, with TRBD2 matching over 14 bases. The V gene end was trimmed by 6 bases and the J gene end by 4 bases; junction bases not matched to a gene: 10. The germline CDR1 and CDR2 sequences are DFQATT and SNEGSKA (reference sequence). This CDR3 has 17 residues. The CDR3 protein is CSASRLAGGQFTGELFF. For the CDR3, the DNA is TGCAGTGCGAGTCGACTAGCGGGAGGGCAGTTCACCGGGGAGCTGTTTTTT.

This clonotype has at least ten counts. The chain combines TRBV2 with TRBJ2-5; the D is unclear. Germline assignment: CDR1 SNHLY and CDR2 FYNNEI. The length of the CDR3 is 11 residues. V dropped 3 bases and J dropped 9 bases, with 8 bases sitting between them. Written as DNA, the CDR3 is TGTGCCAGCAGTGATATGGAGTCCCAGTACTTC. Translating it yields CASSDMESQYF. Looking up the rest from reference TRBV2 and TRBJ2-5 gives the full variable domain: EPEVTQTPSHQVTQMGQEVILRCVPISNHLYFYWYRQILGQKVEFLVSFYNNEISEKSEIFDDQFSVERPDGSNFTLKIRSTKLEDSAMYFCASSDMESQYFGPGTRLLVL.

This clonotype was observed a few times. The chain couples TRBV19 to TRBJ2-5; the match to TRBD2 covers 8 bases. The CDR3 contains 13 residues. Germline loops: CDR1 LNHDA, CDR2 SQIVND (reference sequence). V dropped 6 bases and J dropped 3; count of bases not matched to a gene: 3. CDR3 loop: CASRLADKETQYF. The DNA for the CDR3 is TGTGCCAGTAGACTAGCGGATAAAGAGACCCAGTACTTC.

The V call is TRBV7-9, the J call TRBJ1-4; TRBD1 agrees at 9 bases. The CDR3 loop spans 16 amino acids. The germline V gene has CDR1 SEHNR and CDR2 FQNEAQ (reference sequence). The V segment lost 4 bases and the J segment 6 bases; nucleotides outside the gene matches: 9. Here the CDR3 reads CASSYMKDRGYEKLFF. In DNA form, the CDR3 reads TGTGCCAGCAGCTACATGAAGGACAGGGGTTATGAAAAACTGTTTTTT.

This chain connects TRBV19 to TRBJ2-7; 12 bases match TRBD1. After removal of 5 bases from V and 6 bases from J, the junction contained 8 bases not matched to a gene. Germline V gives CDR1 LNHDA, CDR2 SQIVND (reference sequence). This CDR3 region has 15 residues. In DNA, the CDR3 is TGTGCCAGTAGTGTAGCGGGACAGGGGGCTTTCGAGCAGTACTTC. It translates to CASSVAGQGAFEQYF.

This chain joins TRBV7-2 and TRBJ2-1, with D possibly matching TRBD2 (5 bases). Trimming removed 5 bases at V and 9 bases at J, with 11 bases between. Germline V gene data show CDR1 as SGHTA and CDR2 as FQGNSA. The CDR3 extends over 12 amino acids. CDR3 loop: CASSQGEGEQFF. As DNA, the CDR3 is TGTGCCAGCAGCCAAGGCGAGGGTGAGCAGTTCTTC.

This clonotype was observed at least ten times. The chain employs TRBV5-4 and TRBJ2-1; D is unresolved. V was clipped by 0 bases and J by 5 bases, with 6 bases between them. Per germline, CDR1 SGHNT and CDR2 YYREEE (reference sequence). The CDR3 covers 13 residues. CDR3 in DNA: TGTGCCAGCAGCTTGGGGGCGGACAATGAGCAGTTCTTC. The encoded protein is CASSLGADNEQFF.

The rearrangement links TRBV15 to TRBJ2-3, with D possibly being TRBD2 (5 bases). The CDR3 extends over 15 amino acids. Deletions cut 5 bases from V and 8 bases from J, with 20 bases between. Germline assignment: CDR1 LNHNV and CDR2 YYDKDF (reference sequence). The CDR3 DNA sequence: TGTGCCACCAGCTTCCGGGGTGTTGCAAGAGGTACGCAGTATTTT. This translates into CATSFRGVARGTQYF.

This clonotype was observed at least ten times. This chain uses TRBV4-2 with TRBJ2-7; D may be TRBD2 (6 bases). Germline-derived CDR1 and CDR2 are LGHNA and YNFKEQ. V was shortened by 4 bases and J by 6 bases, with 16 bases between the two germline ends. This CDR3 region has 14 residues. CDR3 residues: CASSRAPGASEQYF. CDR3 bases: TGTGCCAGCAGCCGAGCACCGGGAGCCTCCGAGCAGTACTTC.

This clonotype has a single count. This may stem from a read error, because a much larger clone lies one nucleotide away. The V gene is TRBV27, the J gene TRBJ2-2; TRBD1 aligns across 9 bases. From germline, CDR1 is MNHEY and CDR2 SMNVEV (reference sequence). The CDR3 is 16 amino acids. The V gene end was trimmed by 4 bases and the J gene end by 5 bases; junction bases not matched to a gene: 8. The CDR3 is CASSYSGTGWTGELFF. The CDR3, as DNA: TGTGCCAGCAGTTACTCCGGGACAGGGTGGACCGGGGAGCTGTTTTTT.

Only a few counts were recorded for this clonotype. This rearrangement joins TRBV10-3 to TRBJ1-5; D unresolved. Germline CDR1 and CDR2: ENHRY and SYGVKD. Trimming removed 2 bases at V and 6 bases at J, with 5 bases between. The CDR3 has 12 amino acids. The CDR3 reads CAISEPAQPQHF. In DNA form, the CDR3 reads TGTGCCATCAGTGAGCCAGCTCAGCCCCAGCATTTT.

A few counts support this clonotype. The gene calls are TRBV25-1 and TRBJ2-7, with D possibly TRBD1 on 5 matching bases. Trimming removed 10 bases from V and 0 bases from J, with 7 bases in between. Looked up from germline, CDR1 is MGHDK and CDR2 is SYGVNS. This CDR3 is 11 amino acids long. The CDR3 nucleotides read TGTGCCACCCAGGGCTCCTACGAGCAGTACTTC. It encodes CATQGSYEQYF.

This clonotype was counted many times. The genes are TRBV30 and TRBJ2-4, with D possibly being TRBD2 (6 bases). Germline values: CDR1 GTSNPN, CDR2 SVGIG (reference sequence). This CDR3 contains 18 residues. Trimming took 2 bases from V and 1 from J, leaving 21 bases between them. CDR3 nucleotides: TGTGCCTGGAGTTCCGGGACTGAGGGCCAAGTGGCCAAAAACATTCAGTACTTC. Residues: CAWSSGTEGQVAKNIQYF.

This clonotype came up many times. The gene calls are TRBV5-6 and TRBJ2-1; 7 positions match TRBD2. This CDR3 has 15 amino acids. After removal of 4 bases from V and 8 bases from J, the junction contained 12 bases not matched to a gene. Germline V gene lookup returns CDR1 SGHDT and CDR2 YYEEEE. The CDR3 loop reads CASSEKRGSLDEQFF. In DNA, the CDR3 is TGTGCCAGCAGCGAGAAGCGGGGCTCTCTCGATGAGCAGTTCTTC.

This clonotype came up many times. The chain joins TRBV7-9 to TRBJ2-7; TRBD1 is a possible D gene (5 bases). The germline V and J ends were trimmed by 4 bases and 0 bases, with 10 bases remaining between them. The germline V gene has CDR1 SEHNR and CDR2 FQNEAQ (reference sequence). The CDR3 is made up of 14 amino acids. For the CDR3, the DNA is TGTGCCAGCAGCTACGACAGTTACTCCTACGAGCAGTACTTC. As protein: CASSYDSYSYEQYF.

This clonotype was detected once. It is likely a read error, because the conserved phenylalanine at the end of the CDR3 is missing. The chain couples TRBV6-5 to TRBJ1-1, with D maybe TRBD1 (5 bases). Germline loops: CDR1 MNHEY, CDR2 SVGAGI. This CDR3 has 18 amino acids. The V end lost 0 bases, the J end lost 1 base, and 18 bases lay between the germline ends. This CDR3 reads CASSYSGSGAAWNTEAFS. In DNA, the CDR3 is TGTGCCAGCAGTTACTCCGGCAGTGGGGCAGCTTGGAACACTGAAGCTTTCTCT.